This entry describes one TCR beta chain. Its specificity is not known. This sample is part of a study of T cell repertoires in cytomegalovirus infection. Study as a whole: Both a matching HLA type and CMV infection were indicated by public TCR beta signatures.

Notes on the study in general: Summed frequency of public TCR beta families distinguished CMV carriers with the relevant HLA. The ex vivo response showed dominance by HLA-C-restricted CMV-specific TCR beta clonotypes.

TCRdb re-derived calls from the reads in MiXCR, one entry per CDR3 protein. The sample holds 200,000 to 300,000 distinct CDR3 sequences, 6% to 8% seen once. Sequencing was carried out using PBMCs. This sequence was found in a human donor in good health (CMV status not recorded). Some clones in this sample may be carry-over from other donors' samples.

CDR3 residues: CASSYSQGRGNQPQHF. The DNA of the CDR3 is TGTGCCAGCAGTTACTCGCAGGGTAGGGGCAATCAGCCCCAGCATTTT. This chain uses TRBV6-2 or TRBV6-3 with TRBJ1-5; tentatively, D is TRBD1 (5 bases). The CDR3 covers 16 residues. V was cut by 0 bases and J by 2 bases, with 11 bases left in between. Germline V CDR1 and CDR2: MNHEY, SVGEGT.